The source of this TCR beta chain is a study of shared clonotypes between healthy human individuals. Study-level findings and limits: On the whole, naive subsets had larger estimated richness than memory subsets had. Sequencing depth was expected to affect clonotype sharing among donors.

Clones were sequenced by immunoSEQ multiplex PCR, and TCRdb holds only the in-frame ones, with some missing. The sample consists of around 580,000 clones, more than 95% of them appearing once. Terminally differentiated effector memory CD45RA+ cells were left out of the naive CD8 fraction, which was CD45RO-negative and positively selected for CCR7. Study donors comprised healthy, HIV-negative adults devoid of recent acute infection or vaccination. This clone is a singleton in its sample. As yet, its antigen is unknown. This CDR3 has 14 amino acids. Germline CDR1 is MNHNY and CDR2 is SVGAGI (reference sequence). Trimming removed 4 bases at V and 0 bases at J, with 9 bases between.

The sequenced material came from naive CD8+ T cells sorted from blood. This rearrangement joins TRBV6-6 to TRBJ1-1, with D perhaps matching TRBD1 (5 bases). The receptor's source is a man younger than 45 in good health. The CDR3 region has the DNA TGTGCCAGCAGTTCGGGGGTGTTGAACACTGAAGCTTTCTTT. It specifies CASSSGVLNTEAFF.